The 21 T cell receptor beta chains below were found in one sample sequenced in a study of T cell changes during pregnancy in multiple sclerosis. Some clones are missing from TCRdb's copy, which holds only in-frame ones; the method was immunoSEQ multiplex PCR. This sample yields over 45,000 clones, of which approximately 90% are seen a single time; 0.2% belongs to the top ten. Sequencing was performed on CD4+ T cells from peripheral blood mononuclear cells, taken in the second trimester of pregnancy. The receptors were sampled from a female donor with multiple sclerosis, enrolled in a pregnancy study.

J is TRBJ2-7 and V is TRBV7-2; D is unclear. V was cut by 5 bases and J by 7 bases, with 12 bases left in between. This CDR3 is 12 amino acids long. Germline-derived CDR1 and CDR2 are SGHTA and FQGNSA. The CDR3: CASSPNPGEQYF. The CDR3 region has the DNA TGTGCCAGCAGCCCAAATCCAGGTGAGCAGTACTTC.

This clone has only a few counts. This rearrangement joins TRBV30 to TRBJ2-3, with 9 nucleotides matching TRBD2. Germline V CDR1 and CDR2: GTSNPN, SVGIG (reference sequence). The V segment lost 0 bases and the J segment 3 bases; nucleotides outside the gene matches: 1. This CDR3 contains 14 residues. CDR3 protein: CAWSVLAGTDTQYF. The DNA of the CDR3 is TGTGCCTGGAGTGTCCTAGCGGGAACAGATACGCAGTATTTT.

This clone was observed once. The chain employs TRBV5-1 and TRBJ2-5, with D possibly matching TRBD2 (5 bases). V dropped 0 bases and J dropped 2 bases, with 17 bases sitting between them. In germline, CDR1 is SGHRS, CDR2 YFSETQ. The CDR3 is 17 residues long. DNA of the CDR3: TGCGCCAGCAGCTTGGGACGAGGAGGAAATACTCAAGAGACCCAGTACTTC. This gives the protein CASSLGRGGNTQETQYF.

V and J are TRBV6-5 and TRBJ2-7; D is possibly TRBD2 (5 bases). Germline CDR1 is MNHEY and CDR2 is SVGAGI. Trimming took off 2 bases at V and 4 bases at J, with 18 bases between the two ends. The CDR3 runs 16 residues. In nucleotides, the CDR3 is TGTGCCAGCAGTTACCGCGCCGACTACCGGGCGTACGAGCAGTACTTC. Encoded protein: CASSYRADYRAYEQYF.

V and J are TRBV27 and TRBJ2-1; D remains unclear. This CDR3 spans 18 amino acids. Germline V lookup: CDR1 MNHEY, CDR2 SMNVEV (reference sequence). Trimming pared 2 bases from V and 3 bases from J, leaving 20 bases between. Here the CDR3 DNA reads TGTGCCAGCAGTTTACGGGTAGGTGAGTTCGCCGGCTACAATGAGCAGTTCTTC. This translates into CASSLRVGEFAGYNEQFF.

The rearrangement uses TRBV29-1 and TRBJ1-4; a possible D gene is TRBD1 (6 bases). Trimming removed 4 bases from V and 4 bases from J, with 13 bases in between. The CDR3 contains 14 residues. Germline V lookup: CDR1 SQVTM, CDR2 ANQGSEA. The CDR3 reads CSVAKGGDNEKLFF. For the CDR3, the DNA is TGCAGCGTTGCTAAGGGGGGGGATAATGAAAAACTGTTTTTT.

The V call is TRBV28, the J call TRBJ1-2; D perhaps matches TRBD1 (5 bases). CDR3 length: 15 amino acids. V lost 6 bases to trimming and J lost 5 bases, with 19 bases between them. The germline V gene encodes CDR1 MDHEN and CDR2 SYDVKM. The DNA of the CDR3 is TGTGCCAGCAGCCAACCGGGGGGTGAAGGGTATGGCTACACCTTC. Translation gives CASSQPGGEGYGYTF.

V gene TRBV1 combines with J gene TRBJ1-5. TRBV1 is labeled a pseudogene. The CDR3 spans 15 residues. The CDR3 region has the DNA TGCACCAGCAGCCAAGCCCGGGGGGGGGATCAGCCCCAGCATTTT. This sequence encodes CTSSQARGGDQPQHF.

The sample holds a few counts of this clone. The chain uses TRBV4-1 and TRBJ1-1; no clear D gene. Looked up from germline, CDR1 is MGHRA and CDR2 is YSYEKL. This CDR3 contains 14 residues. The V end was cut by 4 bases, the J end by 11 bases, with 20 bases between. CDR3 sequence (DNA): TGCGCCAGCAGCCCTCTCCTAAGAGAGGGAACGGCTTTCTTT. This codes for CASSPLLREGTAFF.

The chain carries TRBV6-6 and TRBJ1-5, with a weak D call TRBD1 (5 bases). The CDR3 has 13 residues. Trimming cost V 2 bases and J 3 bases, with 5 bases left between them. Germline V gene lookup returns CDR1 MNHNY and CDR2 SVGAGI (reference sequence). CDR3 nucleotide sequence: TGTGCCAGCAGTTACGGGGCCAATCAGCCCCAGCATTTT. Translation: CASSYGANQPQHF.

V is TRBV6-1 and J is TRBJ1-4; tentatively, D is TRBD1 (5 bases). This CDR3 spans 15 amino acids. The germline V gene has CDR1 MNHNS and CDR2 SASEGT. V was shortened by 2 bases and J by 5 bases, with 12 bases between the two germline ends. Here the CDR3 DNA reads TGTGCCAGCAGTGAATCCCGACGGGGGAATGAAAAACTGTTTTTT. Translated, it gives CASSESRRGNEKLFF.

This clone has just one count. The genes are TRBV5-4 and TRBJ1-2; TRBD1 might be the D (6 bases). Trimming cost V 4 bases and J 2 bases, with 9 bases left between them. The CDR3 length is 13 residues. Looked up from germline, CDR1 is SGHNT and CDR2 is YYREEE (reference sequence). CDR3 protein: CASSRTGNYGYTF. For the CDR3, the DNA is TGTGCCAGCAGCCGTACAGGGAACTATGGCTACACCTTC. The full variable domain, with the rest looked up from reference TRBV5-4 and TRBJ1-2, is ETGVTQSPTHLIKTRGQQVTLRCSSQSGHNTVSWYQQALGQGPQFIFQYYREEENGRGNFPPRFSGLQFPNYSSELNVNALELDDSALYLCASSRTGNYGYTFGSGTRLTVV.

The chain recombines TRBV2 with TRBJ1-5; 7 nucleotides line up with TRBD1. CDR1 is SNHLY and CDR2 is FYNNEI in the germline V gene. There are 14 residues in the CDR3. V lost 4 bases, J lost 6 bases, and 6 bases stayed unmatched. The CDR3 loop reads CASSARQGPQPQHF. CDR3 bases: TGTGCCAGCAGTGCGCGACAGGGCCCTCAGCCCCAGCATTTT.

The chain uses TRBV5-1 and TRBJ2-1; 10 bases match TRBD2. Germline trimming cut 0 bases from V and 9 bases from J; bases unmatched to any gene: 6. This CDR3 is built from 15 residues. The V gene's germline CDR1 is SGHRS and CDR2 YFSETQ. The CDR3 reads CASSLAASGSGEQFF. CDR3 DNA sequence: TGCGCCAGCAGCTTGGCGGCTAGCGGGAGTGGTGAGCAGTTCTTC.

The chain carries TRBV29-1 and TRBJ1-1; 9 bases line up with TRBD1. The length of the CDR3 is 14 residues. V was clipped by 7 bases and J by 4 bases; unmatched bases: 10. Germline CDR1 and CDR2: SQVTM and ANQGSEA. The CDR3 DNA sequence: TGCAGCGCCCCCCGACAGGGGGAGGGCACTGAAGCTTTCTTT. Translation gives CSAPRQGEGTEAFF.

CDR3 sequence: CAWSNGLGQSPLHF. The CDR3 coding sequence is TGTGCCTGGAGTAACGGGTTGGGGCAGTCACCCCTCCACTTT. The chain combines TRBV30 with TRBJ1-6, with a possible D match to TRBD1 (5 bases). V was pared by 2 bases and J by 10 bases, with 15 bases between. The length of the CDR3 is 14 residues. The V gene's germline CDR1 is GTSNPN and CDR2 SVGIG (reference sequence). Combining the CDR3 with reference TRBV30 and TRBJ1-6 gives the whole variable domain SQTIHQWPATLVQPVGSPLSLECTVEGTSNPNLYWYRQAAGRGLQLLFYSVGIGQISSEVPQNLSASRPQDRQFILSSKKLLLSDSGFYLCAWSNGLGQSPLHFGNGTRLTVT.

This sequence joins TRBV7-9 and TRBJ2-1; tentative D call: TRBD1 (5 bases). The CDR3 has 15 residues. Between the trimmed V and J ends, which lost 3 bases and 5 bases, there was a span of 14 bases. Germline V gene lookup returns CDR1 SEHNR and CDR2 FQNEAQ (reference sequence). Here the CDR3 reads CASSFKGLQNNEQFF. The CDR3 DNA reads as TGTGCCAGCAGCTTTAAGGGGTTGCAGAACAATGAGCAGTTCTTC.

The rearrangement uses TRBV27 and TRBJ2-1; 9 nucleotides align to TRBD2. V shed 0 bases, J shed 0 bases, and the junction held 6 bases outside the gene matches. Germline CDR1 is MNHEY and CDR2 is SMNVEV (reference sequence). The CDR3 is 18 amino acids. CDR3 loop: CASSLSPISGGSYNEQFF. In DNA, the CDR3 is TGTGCCAGCAGTTTATCTCCGATTAGCGGGGGCTCCTACAATGAGCAGTTCTTC.

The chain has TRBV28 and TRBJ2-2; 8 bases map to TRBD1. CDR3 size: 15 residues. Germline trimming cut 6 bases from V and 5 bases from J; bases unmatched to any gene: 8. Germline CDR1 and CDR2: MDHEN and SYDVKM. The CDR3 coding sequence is TGTGCCAGCAGCTCAGGGGGCGAGTGGACCGGGGAGCTGTTTTTT. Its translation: CASSSGGEWTGELFF.

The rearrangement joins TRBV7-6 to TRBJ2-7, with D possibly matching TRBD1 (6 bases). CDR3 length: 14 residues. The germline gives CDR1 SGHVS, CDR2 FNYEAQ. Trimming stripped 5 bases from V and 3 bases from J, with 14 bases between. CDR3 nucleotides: TGTGCCAGCAGCCGGGGACATCGAGACTACGAGCAGTACTTC. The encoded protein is CASSRGHRDYEQYF.

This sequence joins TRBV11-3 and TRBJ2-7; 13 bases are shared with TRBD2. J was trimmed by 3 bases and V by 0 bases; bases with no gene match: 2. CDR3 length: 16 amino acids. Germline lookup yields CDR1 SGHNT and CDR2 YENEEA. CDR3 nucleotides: TGTGCCAGCAGCTTAGACGGGACTAGCGGGGTCTACGAGCAGTACTTC. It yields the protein CASSLDGTSGVYEQYF. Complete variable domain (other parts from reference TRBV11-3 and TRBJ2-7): EAGVVQSPRYKIIEKKQPVAFWCNPISGHNTLYWYLQNLGQGPELLIRYENEEAVDDSQLPKDRFSAERLKGVDSTLKIQPAELGDSAVYLCASSLDGTSGVYEQYFGPGTRLTVT.